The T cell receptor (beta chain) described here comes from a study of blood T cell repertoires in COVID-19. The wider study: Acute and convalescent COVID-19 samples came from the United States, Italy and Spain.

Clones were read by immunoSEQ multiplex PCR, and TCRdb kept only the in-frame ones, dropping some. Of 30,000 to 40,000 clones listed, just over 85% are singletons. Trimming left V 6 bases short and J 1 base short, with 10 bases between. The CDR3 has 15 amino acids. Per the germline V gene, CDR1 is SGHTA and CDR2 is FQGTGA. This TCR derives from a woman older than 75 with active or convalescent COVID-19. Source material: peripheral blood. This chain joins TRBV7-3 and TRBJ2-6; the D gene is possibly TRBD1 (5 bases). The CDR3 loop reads CASSASGSGANVLTF. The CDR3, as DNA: TGTGCCAGCAGTGCATCAGGGTCTGGGGCCAACGTCCTGACTTTC.